Listed here is a single T cell receptor beta chain. Its target is not known. The sample belongs to a study of T cells in Graves' hyperthyroidism and ophthalmopathy. Study-wide results and limits: With a median lead of around 5.9 months before onset, the model predicted ophthalmopathy. In blood, most of the thyroid clonotypes expanded above 0.001 were also present.

Germline CDR1 is SGDLS and CDR2 is YYNGEE. The CDR3 is made up of 16 amino acids. The V and J ends lost 3 bases and 0 bases respectively, with 16 bases between them. From RNA transcripts, TCR beta CDR3 regions were amplified. Researchers ran a first-round RT-PCR on the TCR CDR3 using the HTBI primer set. In TCRdb, the multiplex PCR reads were re-called with MiXCR into one record per CDR3 protein. The sample has around 540,000 distinct CDR3 sequences, under 60% seen once. The material sequenced was peripheral blood or thyroid tissue (not recorded which). This sequence originates from a woman in her late teens or twenties with Graves' hyperthyroidism. The rearrangement links TRBV9 to TRBJ2-7, with D unresolved. CDR3 sequence (DNA): TGTGCCAGCAGCGAGGAGCCAGGCAGCCACTCCTACGAGCAGTACTTC. This translates into CASSEEPGSHSYEQYF. The full variable domain, completed using reference TRBV9 and TRBJ2-7, is DSGVTQTPKHLITATGQRVTLRCSPRSGDLSVYWYQQSLDQGLQFLIQYYNGEERAKGNILERFSAQQFPDLHSELNLSSLELGDSALYFCASSEEPGSHSYEQYFGPGTRLTVT.